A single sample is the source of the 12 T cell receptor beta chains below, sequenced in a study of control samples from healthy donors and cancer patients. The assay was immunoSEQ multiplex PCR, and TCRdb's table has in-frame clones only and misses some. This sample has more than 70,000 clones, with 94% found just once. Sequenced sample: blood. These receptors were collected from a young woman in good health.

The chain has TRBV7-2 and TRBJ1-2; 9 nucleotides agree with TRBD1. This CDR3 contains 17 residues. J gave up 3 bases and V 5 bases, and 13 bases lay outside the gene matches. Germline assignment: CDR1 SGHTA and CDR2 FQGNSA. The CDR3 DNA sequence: TGTGCCAGCAGCCCAGGGACAGGGACGACCCGATACTATGGCTACACCTTC. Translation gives CASSPGTGTTRYYGYTF.

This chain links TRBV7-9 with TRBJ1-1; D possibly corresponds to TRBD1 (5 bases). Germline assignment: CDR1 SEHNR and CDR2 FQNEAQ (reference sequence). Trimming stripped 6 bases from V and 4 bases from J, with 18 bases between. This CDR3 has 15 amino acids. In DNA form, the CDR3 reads TGTGCCAGCAGGATTTTACAGGACTACCTCACTGAAGCTTTCTTT. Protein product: CASRILQDYLTEAFF. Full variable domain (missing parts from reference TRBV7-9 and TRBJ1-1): DTGVSQNPRHKITKRGQNVTFRCDPISEHNRLYWYRQTLGQGPEFLTYFQNEAQLEKSRLLSDRFSAERPKGSFSTLEIQRTEQGDSAMYLCASRILQDYLTEAFFGQGTRLTVV.

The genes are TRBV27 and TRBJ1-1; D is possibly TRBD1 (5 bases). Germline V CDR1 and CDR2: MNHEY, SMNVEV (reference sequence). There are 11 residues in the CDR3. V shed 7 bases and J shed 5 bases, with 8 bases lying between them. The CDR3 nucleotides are TGTGCCAGCACCTGGGGGACTGAAGCTTTCTTT. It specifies CASTWGTEAFF.

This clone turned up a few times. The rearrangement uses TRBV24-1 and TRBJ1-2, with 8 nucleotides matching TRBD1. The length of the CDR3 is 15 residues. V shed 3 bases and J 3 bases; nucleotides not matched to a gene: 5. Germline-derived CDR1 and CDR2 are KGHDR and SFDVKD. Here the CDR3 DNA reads TGTGCCACCAGTGATGCAGGGGGCGCGGACTATGGCTACACCTTC. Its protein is CATSDAGGADYGYTF.

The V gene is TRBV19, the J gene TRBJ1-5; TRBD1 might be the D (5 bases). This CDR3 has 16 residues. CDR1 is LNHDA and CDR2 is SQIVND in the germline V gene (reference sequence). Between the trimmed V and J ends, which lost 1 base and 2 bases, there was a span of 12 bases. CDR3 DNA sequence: TGTGCCAGTAGTATAGCCCGGGGGGATCGCAATCAGCCCCAGCATTTT. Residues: CASSIARGDRNQPQHF.

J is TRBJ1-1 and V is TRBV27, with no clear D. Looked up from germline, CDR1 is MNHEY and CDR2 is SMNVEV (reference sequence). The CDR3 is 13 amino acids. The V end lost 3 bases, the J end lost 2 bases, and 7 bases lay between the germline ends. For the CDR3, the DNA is TGTGCCAGCAGTTTCGTGGAAAACACTGAAGCTTTCTTT. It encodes CASSFVENTEAFF.

The CDR3 sequence is CAWSTPGLSQPQHF. For the CDR3, the DNA is TGTGCCTGGAGTACTCCGGGACTGAGTCAGCCCCAGCATTTT. The rearrangement uses TRBV30 and TRBJ1-5; TRBD1 might be the D (5 bases). The length of the CDR3 is 14 residues. Trimming took 2 bases from V and 6 from J, leaving 14 bases between them. The germline V gene has CDR1 GTSNPN and CDR2 SVGIG (reference sequence).

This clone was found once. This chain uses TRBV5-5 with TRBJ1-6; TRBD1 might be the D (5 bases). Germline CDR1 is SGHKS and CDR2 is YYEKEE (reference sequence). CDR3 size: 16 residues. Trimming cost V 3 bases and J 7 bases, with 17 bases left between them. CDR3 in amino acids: CASSSAAGTANSPLHF. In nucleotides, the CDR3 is TGTGCCAGCAGCTCTGCGGCAGGGACGGCGAATTCACCCCTCCACTTT. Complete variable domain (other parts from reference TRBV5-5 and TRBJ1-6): DAGVTQSPTHLIKTRGQQVTLRCSPISGHKSVSWYQQVLGQGPQFIFQYYEKEERGRGNFPDRFSARQFPNYSSELNVNALLLGDSALYLCASSSAAGTANSPLHFGNGTRLTVT.

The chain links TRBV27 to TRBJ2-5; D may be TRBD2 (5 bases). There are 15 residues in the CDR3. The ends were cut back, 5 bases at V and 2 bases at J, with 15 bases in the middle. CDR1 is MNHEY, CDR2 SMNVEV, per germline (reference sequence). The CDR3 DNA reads TGTGCCAGCAGTCCCTTTCGTGGAGGACAAGAGACCCAGTACTTC. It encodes CASSPFRGGQETQYF.

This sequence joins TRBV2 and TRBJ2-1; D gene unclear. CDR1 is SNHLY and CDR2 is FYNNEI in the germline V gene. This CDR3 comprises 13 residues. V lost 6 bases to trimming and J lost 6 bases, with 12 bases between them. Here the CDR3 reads CASSLEQGNEQFF. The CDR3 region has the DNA TGTGCCAGCAGCCTCGAACAAGGCAATGAGCAGTTCTTC.

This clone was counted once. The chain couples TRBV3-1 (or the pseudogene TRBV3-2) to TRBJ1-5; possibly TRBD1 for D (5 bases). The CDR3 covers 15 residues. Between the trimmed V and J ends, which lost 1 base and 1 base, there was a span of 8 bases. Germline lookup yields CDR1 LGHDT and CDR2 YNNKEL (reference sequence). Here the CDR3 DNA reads TGTGCCAGCAGCCAAGGTTGGGACAGCAATCAGCCCCAGCATTTT. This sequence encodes CASSQGWDSNQPQHF.

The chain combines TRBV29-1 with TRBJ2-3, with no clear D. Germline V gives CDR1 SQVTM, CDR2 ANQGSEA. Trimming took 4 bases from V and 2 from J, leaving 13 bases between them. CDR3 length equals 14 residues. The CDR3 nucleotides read TGCAGCGTTGCTATCGTGTCTAACACAGATACGCAGTATTTT. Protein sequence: CSVAIVSNTDTQYF.